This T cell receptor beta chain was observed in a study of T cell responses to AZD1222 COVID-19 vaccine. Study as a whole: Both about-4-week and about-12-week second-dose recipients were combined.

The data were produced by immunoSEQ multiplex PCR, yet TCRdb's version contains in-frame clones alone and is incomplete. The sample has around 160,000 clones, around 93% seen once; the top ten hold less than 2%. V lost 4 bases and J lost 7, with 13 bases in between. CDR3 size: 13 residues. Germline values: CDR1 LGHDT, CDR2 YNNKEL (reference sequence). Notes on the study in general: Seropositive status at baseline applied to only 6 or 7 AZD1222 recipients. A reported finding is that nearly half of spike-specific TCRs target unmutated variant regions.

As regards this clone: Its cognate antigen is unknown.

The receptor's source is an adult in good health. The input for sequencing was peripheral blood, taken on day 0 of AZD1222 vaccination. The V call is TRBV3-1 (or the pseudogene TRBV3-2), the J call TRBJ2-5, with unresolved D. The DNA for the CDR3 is TGTGCCAGCAGCCCCTCACCTCCGGGGACCCAGTACTTC. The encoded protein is CASSPSPPGTQYF.